What follows is one T cell receptor (beta chain) and its context. The sample comes from a study of blood T cell repertoires in COVID-19. Study details: Acute and convalescent COVID-19 specimens originated in the United States, Italy and Spain. T cells, B-cell-depleted T cells, or PBMCs supplied cDNA or gDNA.

The authors' processing: Reference gene primer amplification gave estimated nucleated cell counts. This table comes from immunoSEQ multiplex PCR, and its TCRdb copy is limited to in-frame clones, with some not included. V and J calls and clone size come straight from that table; D and trimming were deduced from the DNA. The sample lists around 92,000 clones, about 86% seen once, with about an eighth in the top ten. The sequence was collected from a woman aged 55 to 70 in a cohort sampled during active or convalescent COVID-19. Sequencing was performed on peripheral blood.

CDR3 residues: CASSLGSSYEQYF. The CDR3 coding sequence is TGTGCCAGCAGTTTGGGGAGCTCCTACGAGCAGTACTTC. The rearrangement joins TRBV28 to TRBJ2-7; possibly TRBD2 for D (5 bases). This CDR3 spans 13 amino acids. Looked up from germline, CDR1 is MDHEN and CDR2 is SYDVKM. Between the trimmed V and J ends, which lost 3 bases and 0 bases, there was a span of 6 bases.